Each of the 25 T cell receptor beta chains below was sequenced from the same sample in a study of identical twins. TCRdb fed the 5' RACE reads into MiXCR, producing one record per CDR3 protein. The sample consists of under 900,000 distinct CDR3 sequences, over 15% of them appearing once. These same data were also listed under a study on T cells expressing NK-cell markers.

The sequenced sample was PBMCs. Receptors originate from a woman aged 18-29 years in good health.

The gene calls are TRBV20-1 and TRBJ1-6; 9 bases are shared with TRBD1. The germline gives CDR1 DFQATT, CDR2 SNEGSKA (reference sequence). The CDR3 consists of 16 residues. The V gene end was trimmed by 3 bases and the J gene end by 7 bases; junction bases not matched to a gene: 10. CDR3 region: CSARGGDRATNSPLHF. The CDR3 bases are TGCAGTGCTAGGGGGGGGGACAGGGCGACAAATTCACCCCTCCACTTT.

The CDR3 reads CASNISGKQYEQYF. The DNA for the CDR3 is TGTGCCAGTAACATATCAGGGAAGCAGTACGAGCAGTACTTC. The V and J genes are TRBV6-1 and TRBJ2-7; TRBD1 is a possible D gene (5 bases). Germline V gene sequence: CDR1 MNHNS, CDR2 SASEGT. There are 14 residues in the CDR3. V lost 9 bases and J lost 4, with 19 bases in between.

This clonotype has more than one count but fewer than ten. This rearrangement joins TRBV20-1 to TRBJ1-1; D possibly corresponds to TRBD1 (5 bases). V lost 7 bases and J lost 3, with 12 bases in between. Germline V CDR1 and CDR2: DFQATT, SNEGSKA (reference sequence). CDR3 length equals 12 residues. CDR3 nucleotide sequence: TGCAGTGTCCGGACATCGGACACTGAAGCTTTCTTT. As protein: CSVRTSDTEAFF.

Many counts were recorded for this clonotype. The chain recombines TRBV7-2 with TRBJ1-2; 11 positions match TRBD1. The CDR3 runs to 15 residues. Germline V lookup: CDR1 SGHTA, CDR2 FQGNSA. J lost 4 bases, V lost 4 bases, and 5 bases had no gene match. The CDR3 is CASSSGTGGIYGYTF. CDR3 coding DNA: TGTGCCAGCAGCTCAGGGACAGGGGGAATCTATGGCTACACCTTC. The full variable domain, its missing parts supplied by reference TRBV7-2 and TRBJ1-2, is GAGVSQSPSNKVTEKGKDVELRCDPISGHTALYWYRQSLGQGLEFLIYFQGNSAPDKSGLPSDRFSAERTGGSVSTLTIQRTQQEDSAVYLCASSSGTGGIYGYTFGSGTRLTVV.

DNA for the CDR3: TGCAGTGCCCGGGCGTCCCCGGGGTTGGGTACGCAGTATTTT. Protein sequence: CSARASPGLGTQYF. The chain employs TRBV20-1 and TRBJ2-3, with D possibly matching TRBD2 (5 bases). CDR1 and CDR2 (germline): DFQATT, SNEGSKA (reference sequence). This CDR3 has 14 amino acids. V was shortened by 6 bases and J by 8 bases, with 21 bases between the two germline ends.

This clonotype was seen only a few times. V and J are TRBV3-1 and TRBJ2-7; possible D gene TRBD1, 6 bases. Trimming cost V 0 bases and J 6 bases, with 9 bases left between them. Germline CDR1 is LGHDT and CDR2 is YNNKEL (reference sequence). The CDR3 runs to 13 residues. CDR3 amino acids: CASSQDVGGEQYF. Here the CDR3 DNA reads TGTGCCAGCAGCCAAGATGTAGGGGGCGAGCAGTACTTC.

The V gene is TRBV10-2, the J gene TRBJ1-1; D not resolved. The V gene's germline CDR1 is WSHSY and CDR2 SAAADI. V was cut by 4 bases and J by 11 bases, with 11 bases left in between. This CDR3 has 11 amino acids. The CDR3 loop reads CASSASGLAFF. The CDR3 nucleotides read TGCGCCAGCAGTGCATCGGGCTTGGCTTTCTTT.

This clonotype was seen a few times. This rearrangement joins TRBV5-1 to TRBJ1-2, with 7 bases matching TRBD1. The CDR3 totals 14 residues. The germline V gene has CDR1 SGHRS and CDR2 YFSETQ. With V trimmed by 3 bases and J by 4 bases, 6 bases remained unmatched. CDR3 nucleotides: TGCGCCAGCAGCTCGGGACAGAACTTCTATGGCTACACCTTC. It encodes CASSSGQNFYGYTF.

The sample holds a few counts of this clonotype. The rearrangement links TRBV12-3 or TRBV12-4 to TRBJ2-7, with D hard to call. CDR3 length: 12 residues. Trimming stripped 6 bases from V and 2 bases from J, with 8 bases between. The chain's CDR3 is CASSPAPYEQYF. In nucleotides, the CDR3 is TGTGCCAGCAGCCCAGCCCCCTACGAGCAGTACTTC.

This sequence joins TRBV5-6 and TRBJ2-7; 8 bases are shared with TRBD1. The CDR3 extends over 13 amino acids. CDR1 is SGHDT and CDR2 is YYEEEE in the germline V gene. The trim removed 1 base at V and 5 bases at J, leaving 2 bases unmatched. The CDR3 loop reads CASSLRTGHEQYF. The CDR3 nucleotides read TGTGCCAGCAGCTTGAGGACAGGGCACGAGCAGTACTTC.

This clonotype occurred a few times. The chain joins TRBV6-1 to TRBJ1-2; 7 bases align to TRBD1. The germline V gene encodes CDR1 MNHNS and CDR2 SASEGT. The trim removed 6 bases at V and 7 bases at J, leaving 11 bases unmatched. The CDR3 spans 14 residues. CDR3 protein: CASRPTQGLGGYTF. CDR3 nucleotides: TGTGCCAGCAGACCAACACAGGGGCTTGGTGGCTACACCTTC.

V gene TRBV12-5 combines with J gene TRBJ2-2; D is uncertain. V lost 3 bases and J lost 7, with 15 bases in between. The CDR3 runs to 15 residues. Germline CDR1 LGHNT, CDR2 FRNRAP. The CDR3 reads CASGFFPIAVGELFF. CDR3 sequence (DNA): TGTGCTAGTGGTTTTTTTCCCATTGCAGTCGGGGAGCTGTTTTTT.

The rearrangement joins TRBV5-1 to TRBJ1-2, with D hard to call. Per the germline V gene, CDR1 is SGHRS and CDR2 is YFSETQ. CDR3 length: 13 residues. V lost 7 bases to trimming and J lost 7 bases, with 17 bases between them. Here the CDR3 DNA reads TGCGCCAGCGATCCAAGGTCTTCTAGTGGCTACACCTTC. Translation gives CASDPRSSSGYTF.

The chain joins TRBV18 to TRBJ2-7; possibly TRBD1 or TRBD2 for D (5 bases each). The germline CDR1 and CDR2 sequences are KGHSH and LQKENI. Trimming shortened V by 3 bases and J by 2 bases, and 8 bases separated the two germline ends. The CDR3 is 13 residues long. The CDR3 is CASSPWDPYEQYF. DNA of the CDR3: TGTGCCAGCTCACCTTGGGACCCCTACGAGCAGTACTTC.

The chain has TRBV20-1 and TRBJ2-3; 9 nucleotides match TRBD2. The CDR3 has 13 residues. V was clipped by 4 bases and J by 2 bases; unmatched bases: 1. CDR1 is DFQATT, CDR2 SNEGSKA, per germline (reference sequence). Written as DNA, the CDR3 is TGCAGTGCTACGGGACTAGCCACAGATACGCAGTATTTT. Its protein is CSATGLATDTQYF.

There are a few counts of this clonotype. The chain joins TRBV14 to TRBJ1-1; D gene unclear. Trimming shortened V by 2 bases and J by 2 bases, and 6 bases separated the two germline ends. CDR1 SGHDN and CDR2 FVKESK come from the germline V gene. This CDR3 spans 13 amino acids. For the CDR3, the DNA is TGTGCCAGCAGCCAATCCGTAAACACTGAAGCTTTCTTT. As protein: CASSQSVNTEAFF.

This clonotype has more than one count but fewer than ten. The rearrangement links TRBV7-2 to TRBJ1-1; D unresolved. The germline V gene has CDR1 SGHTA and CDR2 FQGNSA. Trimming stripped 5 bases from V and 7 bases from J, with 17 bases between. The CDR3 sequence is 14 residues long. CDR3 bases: TGTGCCAGCAGCCCGCGTTTGAGAAATGATGAAGCTTTCTTT. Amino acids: CASSPRLRNDEAFF.

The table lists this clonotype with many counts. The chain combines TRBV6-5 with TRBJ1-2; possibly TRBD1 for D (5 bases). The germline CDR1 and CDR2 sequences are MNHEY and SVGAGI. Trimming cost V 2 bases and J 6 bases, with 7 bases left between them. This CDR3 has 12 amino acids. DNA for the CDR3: TGTGCCAGCAGTTACAGAGGGGATGGCTACACCTTC. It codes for CASSYRGDGYTF.

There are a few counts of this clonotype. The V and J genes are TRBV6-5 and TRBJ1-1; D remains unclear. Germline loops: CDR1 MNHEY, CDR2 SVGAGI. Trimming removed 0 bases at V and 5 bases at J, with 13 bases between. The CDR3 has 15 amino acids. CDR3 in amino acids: CASSYSDWGRTEAFF. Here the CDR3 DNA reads TGTGCCAGCAGTTACTCAGATTGGGGAAGGACTGAAGCTTTCTTT.

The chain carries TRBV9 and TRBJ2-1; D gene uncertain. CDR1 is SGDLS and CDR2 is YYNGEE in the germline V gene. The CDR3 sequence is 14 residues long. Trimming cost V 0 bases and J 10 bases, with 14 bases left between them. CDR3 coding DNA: TGTGCCAGCAGCGTAGGATCCATCCCAGGCGAGCAGTTCTTC. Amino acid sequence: CASSVGSIPGEQFF.

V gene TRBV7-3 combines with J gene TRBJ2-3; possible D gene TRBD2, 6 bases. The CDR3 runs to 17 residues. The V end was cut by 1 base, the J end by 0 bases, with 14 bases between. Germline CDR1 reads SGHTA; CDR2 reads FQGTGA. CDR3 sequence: CASSLRGFAGSTDTQYF. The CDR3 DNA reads TGTGCCAGCAGCTTAAGGGGCTTTGCGGGAAGCACAGATACGCAGTATTTT.

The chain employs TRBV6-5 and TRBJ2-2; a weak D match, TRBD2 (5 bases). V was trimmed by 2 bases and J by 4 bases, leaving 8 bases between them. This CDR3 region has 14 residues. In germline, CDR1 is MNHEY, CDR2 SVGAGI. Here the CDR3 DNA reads TGTGCCAGCAGTTACGGGGAGTTCACCGGGGAGCTGTTTTTT. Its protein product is CASSYGEFTGELFF.

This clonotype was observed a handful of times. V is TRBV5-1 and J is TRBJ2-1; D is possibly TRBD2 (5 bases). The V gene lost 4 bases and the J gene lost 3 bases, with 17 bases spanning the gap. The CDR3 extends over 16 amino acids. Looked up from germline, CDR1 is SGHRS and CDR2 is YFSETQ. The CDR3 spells CASSPTGREGYNEQFF. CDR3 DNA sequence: TGCGCCAGCAGCCCGACCGGGCGTGAGGGCTACAATGAGCAGTTCTTC. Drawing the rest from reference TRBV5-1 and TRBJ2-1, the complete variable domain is KAGVTQTPRYLIKTRGQQVTLSCSPISGHRSVSWYQQTPGQGLQFLFEYFSETQRNKGNFPGRFSGRQFSNSRSEMNVSTLELGDSALYLCASSPTGREGYNEQFFGPGTRLTVL.

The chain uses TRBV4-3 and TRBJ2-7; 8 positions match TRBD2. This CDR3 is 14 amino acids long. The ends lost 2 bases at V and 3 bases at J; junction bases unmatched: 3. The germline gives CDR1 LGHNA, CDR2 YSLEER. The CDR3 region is CASSQTGRGYEQYF. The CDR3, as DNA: TGCGCCAGCAGCCAAACCGGGAGGGGCTACGAGCAGTACTTC.

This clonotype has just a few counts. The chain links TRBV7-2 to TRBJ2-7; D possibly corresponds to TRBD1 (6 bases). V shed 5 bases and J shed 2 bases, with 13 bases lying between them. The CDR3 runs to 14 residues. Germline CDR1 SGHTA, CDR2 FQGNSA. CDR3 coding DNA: TGTGCCAGCAGCCGTGACAGGTTTACCTACGAGCAGTACTTC. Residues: CASSRDRFTYEQYF.